Below are 24 T cell receptor beta chains sequenced from a single sample in a study of blood T cell repertoires in COVID-19. Measured with immunoSEQ multiplex PCR; TCRdb has only the in-frame clones, and not every one. The repertoire includes around 190,000 clones, more than 80% of them detected once, and approximately 8.7% sits in the top ten. The sequencing input was PBMCs or T cells enriched from blood (not recorded which). Receptor source: a man between 35 and 55 years old who had recovered from COVID-19.

The CDR3 nucleotides are TGCGCCAGCAGCCTGGGCGAAAATCAGCCCCAGCATTTT. Translation gives CASSLGENQPQHF. J is TRBJ1-5 and V is TRBV5-1; D is undetermined. Between the trimmed V and J ends, which lost 4 bases and 4 bases, there was a span of 9 bases. Germline V gene lookup returns CDR1 SGHRS and CDR2 YFSETQ. The CDR3 covers 13 residues.

The chain links TRBV7-9 to TRBJ1-2, with unresolved D. Germline V lookup: CDR1 SEHNR, CDR2 FQNEAQ (reference sequence). This CDR3 is 17 amino acids long. Trimming removed 0 bases at V and 4 bases at J, with 18 bases between. CDR3 protein: CASSLAVLDGMSYGYTF. The CDR3 bases are TGTGCCAGCAGCTTAGCGGTCCTGGACGGGATGAGCTATGGCTACACCTTC. The variable domain in full, completed from reference TRBV7-9 and TRBJ1-2, reads DTGVSQNPRHKITKRGQNVTFRCDPISEHNRLYWYRQTLGQGPEFLTYFQNEAQLEKSRLLSDRFSAERPKGSFSTLEIQRTEQGDSAMYLCASSLAVLDGMSYGYTFGSGTRLTVV.

The rearrangement uses TRBV19 and TRBJ2-7; 7 bases map to TRBD2. CDR3 length equals 14 residues. Germline-derived CDR1 and CDR2 are LNHDA and SQIVND (reference sequence). V lost 5 bases and J lost 2; bases outside the gene matches: 6. Here the CDR3 DNA reads TGTGCCAGTAGTTTGGAAGCGGGAACCTACGAGCAGTACTTC. Translated: CASSLEAGTYEQYF.

This chain links TRBV29-1 with TRBJ1-1; TRBD1 is a possible D gene (5 bases). The germline V gene has CDR1 SQVTM and CDR2 ANQGSEA. V lost 6 bases to trimming and J lost 1 base, with 12 bases between them. The CDR3 contains 13 residues. CDR3 in amino acids: CSVPPGQNTEAFF. CDR3 sequence (DNA): TGCAGCGTCCCGCCTGGACAGAACACTGAAGCTTTCTTT.

The rearrangement uses TRBV2 and TRBJ1-2; the match to TRBD1 covers 7 bases. CDR3 size: 14 residues. Germline CDR1 reads SNHLY; CDR2 reads FYNNEI. Trimming removed 6 bases from V and 4 bases from J; junction bases left unmatched: 8. CDR3 DNA: TGTGCCAGCAGGTTGACAGGGTCGGGCTATGGCTACACCTTC. This translates into CASRLTGSGYGYTF.

In the case of this clone: Other DNA sequences of this sample code for an identical CDR3. V is TRBV29-1 and J is TRBJ2-1; no clear D gene. The CDR3 runs to 11 residues. V dropped 5 bases and J dropped 4 bases, with 6 bases sitting between them. Germline CDR1 reads SQVTM; CDR2 reads ANQGSEA. CDR3 amino acids: CSVRAYNEQFF. The DNA of the CDR3 is TGCAGCGTTAGAGCTTACAATGAGCAGTTCTTC.

The chain recombines TRBV12-3 or TRBV12-4 with TRBJ1-1; weak D call: TRBD1 (5 bases). V gave up 7 bases and J gave up 4 bases, with 13 bases separating them. CDR3 length: 13 residues. The CDR3 protein is CASNDPGSTEAFF. The CDR3 coding sequence is TGTGCCAGCAACGACCCAGGGTCCACTGAAGCTTTCTTT.

This chain uses TRBV12-5 with TRBJ1-5; TRBD1 matches at 9 bases. The CDR3 contains 18 residues. CDR1 and CDR2 from the germline V gene are LGHNT and FRNRAP. Trimming took 7 bases from V and 1 from J; bases not matched to a gene: 14. CDR3 in DNA: TGTGCTAGTGCCCCACAGGGGGCGGTTGTGGAAAGCAATCAGCCCCAGCATTTT. Amino acids: CASAPQGAVVESNQPQHF.

Here the CDR3 DNA reads TGTGCCAGCAGCCAAGGACCCGGGACAGGGGTTGGTAGGGAGACCCAGTACTTC. Its protein product is CASSQGPGTGVGRETQYF. V usage is TRBV4-2 and J usage is TRBJ2-5; 10 bases are a match to TRBD1. The germline V gene encodes CDR1 LGHNA and CDR2 YNFKEQ. V lost 1 base and J lost 5; bases outside the gene matches: 13. The length of the CDR3 is 18 residues.

The chain recombines TRBV29-1 with TRBJ2-1; TRBD2 is a possible D gene (6 bases). The V gene's germline CDR1 is SQVTM and CDR2 ANQGSEA. The CDR3 covers 12 residues. Trimming removed 6 bases at V and 7 bases at J, with 13 bases between. The CDR3 region is CSVSPGRNEQFF. CDR3 nucleotide sequence: TGCAGCGTGAGCCCAGGGAGGAATGAGCAGTTCTTC.

V usage is TRBV30 and J usage is TRBJ2-3, with 12 bases matching TRBD2. The CDR3 extends over 15 amino acids. Trimming took 1 base from V and 6 from J; bases not matched to a gene: 5. Per germline, CDR1 GTSNPN and CDR2 SVGIG (reference sequence). DNA of the CDR3: TGTGCCTGGAGTGCAGGACTAGCGGGATTTGATACGCAGTATTTT. This codes for CAWSAGLAGFDTQYF.

The chain uses TRBV6-5 and TRBJ1-2; D is perhaps TRBD1 (6 bases). Trimming pared 4 bases from V and 6 bases from J, leaving 12 bases between. Per the germline V gene, CDR1 is MNHEY and CDR2 is SVGAGI. This CDR3 is built from 13 residues. CDR3 sequence: CASSSRGPDGYTF. As DNA, the CDR3 is TGTGCCAGCAGTTCCAGGGGTCCGGATGGCTACACCTTC.

This clone was recorded only once. This sequence joins TRBV9 and TRBJ1-5; TRBD1 might be the D (5 bases). Germline values: CDR1 SGDLS, CDR2 YYNGEE. V shed 4 bases and J shed 1 base, with 18 bases lying between them. The CDR3 is 17 amino acids. CDR3 nucleotide sequence: TGTGCCAGCAGCTTAGGGGAGGGGATGACAAGCAATCAGCCCCAGCATTTT. Translated, it gives CASSLGEGMTSNQPQHF.

The chain carries TRBV29-1 and TRBJ2-7; D might be TRBD2 (5 bases). Germline V lookup: CDR1 SQVTM, CDR2 ANQGSEA. The CDR3 sequence is 14 residues long. The V end was cut by 2 bases, the J end by 7 bases, with 18 bases between. The CDR3: CSVESTGTTLEQYF. The CDR3 coding sequence is TGCAGCGTTGAAAGTACGGGAACCACCTTAGAGCAGTACTTC.

This clone was observed many times. The rearrangement links TRBV5-5 to TRBJ1-2, with TRBD1 identical over 8 bases. Per germline, CDR1 SGHKS and CDR2 YYEKEE (reference sequence). V dropped 0 bases and J dropped 6; count of bases not matched to a gene: 7. The CDR3 extends over 15 amino acids. CDR3 protein: CASSLVARGPNGYTF. DNA for the CDR3: TGTGCCAGCAGCTTGGTTGCCAGGGGGCCCAATGGCTACACCTTC.

The CDR3 DNA reads as TGCGCCAGCAGCCTGCGACAGGGGAGCGGCGAGCAGTACTTC. It specifies CASSLRQGSGEQYF. The V and J genes are TRBV5-1 and TRBJ2-7; 8 positions match TRBD1. J was trimmed by 6 bases and V by 4 bases; bases with no gene match: 9. Looked up from germline, CDR1 is SGHRS and CDR2 is YFSETQ. The CDR3 sequence is 14 residues long.

The genes are TRBV3-1 (or the pseudogene TRBV3-2) and TRBJ2-1; a possible D gene is TRBD2 (6 bases). Trimming removed 0 bases at V and 1 base at J, with 13 bases between. CDR1 and CDR2 (germline): LGHDT, YNNKEL (reference sequence). The CDR3 is 17 residues long. In DNA, the CDR3 is TGTGCCAGCAGCCAAGATCGCGGGACGGTGTCCTACAATGAGCAGTTCTTC. Its translation: CASSQDRGTVSYNEQFF.

The chain combines TRBV27 with TRBJ2-7; D not certain. Germline V gene sequence: CDR1 MNHEY, CDR2 SMNVEV (reference sequence). The CDR3 runs to 13 residues. The germline V and J ends were trimmed by 4 bases and 1 base, with 8 bases remaining between them. The CDR3 DNA follows: TGTGCCAGCAGTTACGGTATTTCCTACGAGCAGTACTTC. This gives the protein CASSYGISYEQYF.

This clone appeared once. Other DNA variants within this sample encode the same CDR3. The genes are TRBV9 and TRBJ1-1, with D perhaps matching TRBD1 (6 bases). CDR1 is SGDLS, CDR2 YYNGEE, per germline. This CDR3 has 14 amino acids. V dropped 2 bases and J dropped 4 bases, with 12 bases sitting between them. This CDR3 reads CASSVGGAGTEAFF. DNA of the CDR3: TGTGCCAGCAGCGTGGGGGGGGCTGGCACTGAAGCTTTCTTT.

By share, this clone counts as medium-sized (0.01 to 0.1%). This chain uses TRBV6-5 with TRBJ1-1; 8 nucleotides agree with TRBD1. Per the germline V gene, CDR1 is MNHEY and CDR2 is SVGAGI. The CDR3 contains 15 residues. V was clipped by 5 bases and J by 3 bases; unmatched bases: 8. The CDR3 nucleotides read TGTGCCAGCAGTCCAGCCCCCAGGGGGCACACTGAAGCTTTCTTT. Translating it yields CASSPAPRGHTEAFF.

The chain links TRBV11-2 to TRBJ1-1; 7 bases are a match to TRBD1. The ends lost 3 bases at V and 5 bases at J; junction bases unmatched: 9. Germline lookup yields CDR1 SGHAT and CDR2 FQNNGV. The CDR3 runs 15 residues. Here the CDR3 DNA reads TGTGCCAGCAGCTTTTCCGTGCAGGGGGGAACTGAAGCTTTCTTT. Translating it yields CASSFSVQGGTEAFF. The full variable domain, its missing parts supplied by reference TRBV11-2 and TRBJ1-1, is EAGVAQSPRYKIIEKRQSVAFWCNPISGHATLYWYQQILGQGPKLLIQFQNNGVVDDSQLPKDRFSAERLKGVDSTLKIQPAKLEDSAVYLCASSFSVQGGTEAFFGQGTRLTVV.

The chain uses TRBV7-9 and TRBJ2-7; 9 nucleotides match TRBD1. Per germline, CDR1 SEHNR and CDR2 FQNEAQ (reference sequence). The V segment lost 4 bases and the J segment 2 bases; nucleotides outside the gene matches: 3. The CDR3 runs to 14 residues. The CDR3 DNA reads TGTGCCAGCAGCTCCGGACAGGGGCCCTACGAGCAGTACTTC. Protein sequence: CASSSGQGPYEQYF.

This chain joins TRBV10-2 and TRBJ1-1; no reliable D call. CDR3 length: 14 amino acids. V was trimmed by 6 bases and J by 8 bases, leaving 19 bases between them. Germline CDR1 is WSHSY and CDR2 is SAAADI. The CDR3, as DNA: TGCGCCAGCAGACACGGCCCCTGGGCTTGGGAAGCTTTCTTT. Residues: CASRHGPWAWEAFF.

The genes are TRBV5-1 and TRBJ2-3, with D possibly matching TRBD2 (5 bases). V shed 5 bases and J shed 3 bases, with 13 bases lying between them. From germline, CDR1 is SGHRS and CDR2 YFSETQ. The CDR3 is 14 residues long. CDR3: CASREGAGTDTQYF. CDR3 sequence (DNA): TGCGCCAGCAGAGAGGGCGCGGGTACAGATACGCAGTATTTT.